The clone carrying this T cell receptor (beta chain) was seen a few times. V was cut by 1 base and J by 7 bases, with 14 bases left in between. Germline CDR1 is LGHNA and CDR2 is YNFKEQ. The CDR3 length is 16 residues. This sample stems from a study of identical twins. TCRdb reprocessed the 5' RACE reads with MiXCR, giving one entry per CDR3 protein. The sample records 420,000 or so distinct CDR3 sequences, roughly 20% being singletons. Specimen: naive T cells sorted from blood. The sequence was collected from a man aged 50 to 60 in good health. The V gene is TRBV4-2, the J gene TRBJ1-6, with a tentative D call TRBD1 (6 bases). The CDR3 DNA reads TGTGCCAGCAGCCAAGTGGCGACAGGCAGAAATTCACCCCTCCACTTT. This gives the protein CASSQVATGRNSPLHF.